The 27 T cell receptor beta chains in this list originate from one sample, sequenced in a study of blood T cells in healthy people across ages. Through a sample-barcoded 5' primer and a J-beta primer mix, a second PCR was run for roughly 7 to 11 cycles. Each CDR3 protein is one row after TCRdb ran MiXCR on the 5' RACE reads. The table has about 640,000 distinct CDR3 sequences, 45% to 65% seen once. Sequenced input: blood. Receptors originate from a man aged 55 to 70 in good health.

The chain is built from TRBV7-2 and TRBJ2-7, with TRBD1 identical over 9 bases. V was clipped by 5 bases and J by 7 bases; unmatched bases: 12. CDR3 length: 15 residues. Per the germline V gene, CDR1 is SGHTA and CDR2 is FQGNSA. The CDR3 region is CASSPQGQGLGEQYF. The CDR3 bases are TGTGCCAGCAGCCCTCAGGGACAGGGTTTGGGGGAGCAGTACTTC. Full variable domain (remainder filled in from reference TRBV7-2 and TRBJ2-7): GAGVSQSPSNKVTEKGKDVELRCDPISGHTALYWYRQSLGQGLEFLIYFQGNSAPDKSGLPSDRFSAERTGGSVSTLTIQRTQQEDSAVYLCASSPQGQGLGEQYFGPGTRLTVT.

This sequence joins TRBV4-2 and TRBJ2-1, with 14 bases lining up with TRBD2. Germline V gene data show CDR1 as LGHNA and CDR2 as YNFKEQ. The CDR3 consists of 16 residues. The junction had 7 bases not matched to a gene; V was cut back by 4 bases and J by 8 bases. In nucleotides, the CDR3 is TGTGCCAGCAGCCTGACTAGCGGGGGGGTCTTGTATGAGCAGTTCTTC. It specifies CASSLTSGGVLYEQFF.

At least ten counts were recorded for this clonotype. The J gene is TRBJ2-5, the V gene TRBV7-2; D gene ambiguous. CDR1 and CDR2 from the germline V gene are SGHTA and FQGNSA. This CDR3 contains 14 residues. The V and J ends lost 1 base and 4 bases respectively, with 10 bases between them. CDR3 DNA: TGTGCCAGCAGCTTAGTGGGCAGTATAGAGACCCAGTACTTC. Translation: CASSLVGSIETQYF.

The genes are TRBV13 and TRBJ1-1, with D uncertain. Germline CDR1 is PRHDT and CDR2 is FYEKMQ (reference sequence). The CDR3 has 14 residues. Trimming removed 3 bases from V and 1 base from J, with 9 bases in between. The CDR3 reads CASSLTLSNTEAFF. CDR3 sequence (DNA): TGTGCCAGCAGCTTGACCCTTTCGAACACTGAAGCTTTCTTT.

The J gene is TRBJ1-6, the V gene TRBV19, with 10 positions matching TRBD1. The CDR3 length is 18 residues. With V trimmed by 3 bases and J by 8 bases, 13 bases remained unmatched. CDR1 and CDR2 from the germline V gene are LNHDA and SQIVND (reference sequence). CDR3 DNA sequence: TGTGCCAGTAGTATTCCCCGGGACAGGGGAACCCCCTATTCACCCCTCCACTTT. Protein: CASSIPRDRGTPYSPLHF.

In this sample, this clonotype turned up a few times. The rearrangement links TRBV5-1 to TRBJ2-6; D gene uncertain. The CDR3 is 15 amino acids. Germline CDR1 SGHRS, CDR2 YFSETQ. Deletions cut 4 bases from V and 0 bases from J, with 8 bases between. In DNA form, the CDR3 reads TGCGCCAGCAGCCAGAGTAACTCTGGGGCCAACGTCCTGACTTTC. It codes for CASSQSNSGANVLTF.

The chain joins TRBV5-1 to TRBJ2-2; D is possibly TRBD2 (5 bases). CDR3 size: 16 residues. V lost 0 bases to trimming and J lost 5 bases, with 14 bases between them. Germline loops: CDR1 SGHRS, CDR2 YFSETQ. The CDR3 region is CASSLARGKGTGELFF. The CDR3 region has the DNA TGCGCCAGCAGCTTGGCCCGGGGAAAAGGAACCGGGGAGCTGTTTTTT.

The chain combines TRBV6-6 with TRBJ2-7; D gene unclear. Trimming stripped 7 bases from V and 4 bases from J, with 14 bases between. The CDR3 runs 13 residues. Germline V gene data show CDR1 as MNHNY and CDR2 as SVGAGI (reference sequence). The CDR3 here is CASKHESLYEQYF. CDR3 nucleotides: TGTGCCAGCAAGCACGAATCCCTTTACGAGCAGTACTTC.

V and J are TRBV7-9 and TRBJ2-5; 9 bases align to TRBD1. CDR3 length equals 14 residues. V was pared by 3 bases and J by 4 bases, with 3 bases of the junction left unmatched. Germline V lookup: CDR1 SEHNR, CDR2 FQNEAQ (reference sequence). The CDR3 region has the DNA TGTGCCAGCAGCTTTTACAGGGGGCGAGAGACCCAGTACTTC. It translates to CASSFYRGRETQYF.

This chain connects TRBV6-5 to TRBJ1-2; possible D gene TRBD1, 5 bases. Germline V gene sequence: CDR1 MNHEY, CDR2 SVGAGI. V lost 8 bases and J lost 3, with 16 bases in between. CDR3 size: 14 residues. The CDR3 nucleotides read TGTGCCAGCGGTCCCTGGGGAGGGGACTATGGCTACACCTTC. Its translation is CASGPWGGDYGYTF.

The CDR3 nucleotides are TGCAGTGCTAACCTCCGCCATGAGCAGTACTTC. Its protein product is CSANLRHEQYF. The gene calls are TRBV20-1 and TRBJ2-5; no definite D call. Trimming took off 4 bases at V and 11 bases at J, with 14 bases between the two ends. The germline gives CDR1 DFQATT, CDR2 SNEGSKA (reference sequence). The CDR3 consists of 11 residues.

In its sample, this clonotype was seen a few times. The rearrangement uses TRBV11-2 and TRBJ2-7; D is perhaps TRBD1 (6 bases). Germline CDR1 is SGHAT and CDR2 is FQNNGV. The V gene lost 1 base and the J gene lost 0 bases, with 10 bases spanning the gap. CDR3 length: 15 amino acids. The CDR3 region has the DNA TGTGCCAGCAGCTTAGGGACAGCCTTCTCCTACGAGCAGTACTTC. Translated, it gives CASSLGTAFSYEQYF.

This chain links TRBV7-2 with TRBJ2-3, with D hard to call. This CDR3 contains 12 residues. The V end lost 5 bases, the J end lost 3 bases, and 6 bases lay between the germline ends. Germline V CDR1 and CDR2: SGHTA, FQGNSA. In DNA form, the CDR3 reads TGTGCCAGCAGCAAAACTACAGATACGCAGTATTTT. Translating gives CASSKTTDTQYF.

CDR3 sequence: CASSQVAGGITDTQYF. The CDR3 bases are TGCGCCAGCAGCCAAGTAGCGGGGGGAATCACAGATACGCAGTATTTT. The chain links TRBV4-1 to TRBJ2-3; TRBD2 matches 10 bases. Trimming removed 1 base from V and 2 bases from J; junction bases left unmatched: 3. Per germline, CDR1 MGHRA and CDR2 YSYEKL. The CDR3 loop spans 16 amino acids.

The chain joins TRBV6-2 or TRBV6-3 to TRBJ2-1; perhaps TRBD2 as D (5 bases). V was pared by 1 base and J by 7 bases, with 5 bases between. Germline V gene lookup returns CDR1 MNHEY and CDR2 SVGEGT. The CDR3 consists of 12 residues. The CDR3 coding sequence is TGTGCCAGCAGTTACTGGGAGAATGAGCAGTTCTTC. Its protein is CASSYWENEQFF.

The V call is TRBV10-3, the J call TRBJ2-4; D possibly matches TRBD1 or TRBD2 (5 bases each). TRBJ2-5 matches the DNA end more closely, so the J call is doubtful. This CDR3 comprises 14 residues. The germline V gene has CDR1 ENHRY and CDR2 SYGVKD. Here the CDR3 DNA reads TGTGCCATCAGTGAGGTTACAGAGGGGGAGACCCAGTACTTC. Its protein product is CAISEVTEGETQYF.

This clonotype was counted between two and nine times. The chain carries TRBV29-1 and TRBJ2-1, with D possibly being TRBD2 (7 bases). The CDR3 extends over 14 amino acids. Germline values: CDR1 SQVTM, CDR2 ANQGSEA. Trimming cost V 1 base and J 10 bases, with 17 bases left between them. CDR3 nucleotide sequence: TGCAGCGTTGAAGGGGGGGGCCCAATGGGGGAGCAGTTCTTC. This translates into CSVEGGGPMGEQFF.

The chain recombines TRBV4-2 with TRBJ2-7; TRBD1 matches at 9 bases. The V segment lost 5 bases and the J segment 7 bases; nucleotides outside the gene matches: 18. This CDR3 contains 17 residues. Germline V gene lookup returns CDR1 LGHNA and CDR2 YNFKEQ. CDR3 in amino acids: CASSNEQRGQGYNEQYF. CDR3 in DNA: TGTGCCAGCAGCAACGAGCAAAGGGGACAGGGCTACAATGAGCAGTACTTC.

The sample holds a few counts of this clonotype. The gene calls are TRBV12-3 or TRBV12-4 and TRBJ2-5, with D possibly being TRBD2 (5 bases). CDR3 length: 14 amino acids. Trimming left V 2 bases short and J 5 bases short, with 12 bases between. DNA of the CDR3: TGTGCCAGCAGTTTAATGCGGGTGTCCGAGACCCAGTACTTC. It specifies CASSLMRVSETQYF.

This clonotype was seen only a few times. The V gene is TRBV27, the J gene TRBJ2-1; a weak D match, TRBD2 (6 bases). CDR1 and CDR2 (germline): MNHEY, SMNVEV (reference sequence). The V gene lost 8 bases and the J gene lost 7 bases, with 15 bases spanning the gap. The CDR3 has 13 amino acids. The CDR3 region has the DNA TGTGCCAGCGGGGGGATAGGCATGAATGAGCAGTTCTTC. This gives the protein CASGGIGMNEQFF.

The chain joins TRBV18 to TRBJ1-4, with 9 bases fitting TRBD1. J gave up 10 bases and V 4 bases, and 7 bases lay outside the gene matches. This CDR3 spans 14 amino acids. In germline, CDR1 is KGHSH, CDR2 LQKENI. CDR3 residues: CASSRDREDSKLFF. DNA for the CDR3: TGTGCCAGCTCACGGGACAGGGAAGACTCAAAACTGTTTTTT.

J is TRBJ2-5 and V is TRBV3-1; D not resolved. The V end lost 7 bases, the J end lost 3 bases, and 9 bases lay between the germline ends. The germline gives CDR1 LGHDT, CDR2 YNNKEL (reference sequence). The CDR3 has 12 residues. The CDR3 loop is CASNNAEETQYF. Written as DNA, the CDR3 is TGTGCCAGCAACAACGCCGAAGAGACCCAGTACTTC.

This clonotype was counted at least ten times. CDR3 DNA sequence: TGCAGTGCAAGGTCCCGGGACTATCTAAGGCAAGAGACCCAGTACTTC. Encoded protein: CSARSRDYLRQETQYF. The V gene is TRBV20-1, the J gene TRBJ2-5, with 7 bases aligning to TRBD2. In germline, CDR1 is DFQATT, CDR2 SNEGSKA (reference sequence). Trimming at V came to 6 bases and at J to 2 bases, leaving 15 bases not matched to a gene. The CDR3 consists of 16 residues.

This clonotype was seen only a few times. The rearrangement uses TRBV2 and TRBJ2-5, with 7 bases matching TRBD2. The CDR3 is made up of 14 amino acids. Germline V gene sequence: CDR1 SNHLY, CDR2 FYNNEI. V lost 1 base and J lost 5; bases outside the gene matches: 4. The CDR3 coding sequence is TGTGCCAGCAGTGAAGGACTAGCCGGGGAGACCCAGTACTTC. It specifies CASSEGLAGETQYF. Complete variable domain (other parts from reference TRBV2 and TRBJ2-5): EPEVTQTPSHQVTQMGQEVILRCVPISNHLYFYWYRQILGQKVEFLVSFYNNEISEKSEIFDDQFSVERPDGSNFTLKIRSTKLEDSAMYFCASSEGLAGETQYFGPGTRLLVL.

The genes are TRBV3-1 and TRBJ2-5; D unresolved. CDR3 size: 15 residues. Germline V gives CDR1 LGHDT, CDR2 YNNKEL (reference sequence). The V and J ends lost 2 bases and 2 bases respectively, with 12 bases between them. CDR3 coding DNA: TGTGCCAGCAGCCAAAATTTCGGCTCACAAGAGACCCAGTACTTC. As protein: CASSQNFGSQETQYF.

The chain links TRBV4-2 to TRBJ1-2; TRBD1 matches at 7 bases. The trim removed 1 base at V and 3 bases at J, leaving 5 bases unmatched. Germline CDR1 reads LGHNA; CDR2 reads YNFKEQ. The CDR3 contains 15 residues. CDR3 region: CASSQVGQIYYGYTF. The CDR3 DNA sequence: TGTGCCAGCAGCCAAGTGGGACAGATCTACTATGGCTACACCTTC.

This rearrangement joins TRBV29-1 to TRBJ2-5; TRBD2 might be the D (5 bases). The CDR3 extends over 12 amino acids. Deletions cut 4 bases from V and 5 bases from J, with 11 bases between. Germline V gene data show CDR1 as SQVTM and CDR2 as ANQGSEA. Here the CDR3 DNA reads TGCAGCGTTGGGGTAGCGAGTGAGACCCAGTACTTC. Translating gives CSVGVASETQYF.